These 5 T cell receptor beta chains were all obtained from the same sample, sequenced in a study of blood T cell repertoires in COVID-19. Data came from immunoSEQ multiplex PCR; TCRdb stores just in-frame clones and leaves some out. The table includes about 320,000 clones, 88% detected once. Sequenced sample: PBMCs or T cells enriched from blood (not recorded which). These receptors originate from a man aged 25-45 years who had recovered from COVID-19.

The chain uses TRBV11-2 and TRBJ1-1; D unclear. The germline CDR1 and CDR2 sequences are SGHAT and FQNNGV. This CDR3 contains 14 residues. V gave up 1 base and J gave up 4 bases, with 10 bases separating them. The DNA for the CDR3 is TGTGCCAGCAGCTTAGCCAGGTTAGGCACTGAAGCTTTCTTT. This sequence encodes CASSLARLGTEAFF.

The rearrangement joins TRBV11-2 to TRBJ1-1, with 9 bases matching TRBD1. J gave up 4 bases and V 2 bases, and 5 bases lay outside the gene matches. CDR3 length: 15 residues. Germline V lookup: CDR1 SGHAT, CDR2 FQNNGV. CDR3 region: CASSLRGQGRTEAFF. The CDR3 DNA is TGTGCCAGCAGCTTAAGGGGACAGGGTCGCACTGAAGCTTTCTTT.

This rearrangement joins TRBV5-1 to TRBJ2-2; TRBD1 is a possible D gene (5 bases). V dropped 0 bases and J dropped 0 bases, with 9 bases sitting between them. Per germline, CDR1 SGHRS and CDR2 YFSETQ. This CDR3 comprises 16 residues. CDR3 amino acids: CASSLVTTANTGELFF. In DNA form, the CDR3 reads TGCGCCAGCAGCTTGGTAACGACAGCGAACACCGGGGAGCTGTTTTTT.

In the case of this clone: Other DNA sequences in this sample translate to the same CDR3. The chain links TRBV3-1 (or the pseudogene TRBV3-2) to TRBJ2-5; no clear D gene. V was clipped by 0 bases and J by 4 bases, with 3 bases between them. The germline CDR1 and CDR2 sequences are LGHDT and YNNKEL (reference sequence). This CDR3 is 12 amino acids long. CDR3 nucleotides: TGTGCCAGCAGCCAAGATAGAGAGACCCAGTACTTC. Encoded protein: CASSQDRETQYF.

J is TRBJ2-1 and V is TRBV6-5, with D maybe TRBD1 (6 bases). The ends were cut back, 5 bases at V and 8 bases at J, with 16 bases in the middle. The CDR3 has 14 amino acids. Germline V gives CDR1 MNHEY, CDR2 SVGAGI. CDR3 protein: CASSRQDYTDEQFF. CDR3 sequence (DNA): TGTGCCAGCAGTCGACAGGATTACACCGATGAGCAGTTCTTC.